The source of this TCR beta chain is a study of T cells in Graves' hyperthyroidism and ophthalmopathy. On the study more broadly: Peripheral blood was acquired at first diagnosis, ahead of any therapy whatsoever.

The CDR3 regions of TCR beta were amplified from RNA transcripts. A first-round RT-PCR of the TCR CDR3 used the HTBI primer set. TCRdb itself ran the multiplex PCR reads through MiXCR, one entry per CDR3 protein. This table holds about 400,000 distinct CDR3 sequences, approximately 13% found once. Trimming pared 6 bases from V and 10 bases from J, leaving 18 bases between. The CDR3 extends over 13 amino acids. From germline, CDR1 is SEHNR and CDR2 FQNEAQ (reference sequence). This sample holds PBMCs from approximately 10 ml fresh peripheral blood. This clonotype was detected many times. The antigen is undetermined. Study results and caveats: Ophthalmopathy prediction by the model preceded onset by a median about 6.8 months.

This TCR derives from a woman aged 18-29 years with Graves' hyperthyroidism. The rearrangement joins TRBV7-9 to TRBJ1-1; weak D call: TRBD1 (5 bases). Sequencing input: blood. CDR3 DNA sequence: TGTGCCAGCAGGGACGGGACGGAAGAAGTAGCTTTCTTT. It is translated as CASRDGTEEVAFF.